The 12 T cell receptor beta chains below were found in one sample sequenced in a study of molecular identifiers for immune sequencing clone quantification. One entry per CDR3 protein results from TCRdb running MiXCR on the PCR reads. The table includes a few hundred thousand distinct CDR3 sequences, about 25% detected once. Specimen: naive CD8+ T cells from blood, with Jurkat cell RNA spiked in. Subset meaning: FACS-sorted CD8+CD4-CCR7+CD45RA+ naive T cells. The receptor source for this set is a human donor in good health. Some libraries in this study had Jurkat cell RNA spiked in.

The J gene is TRBJ2-5, the V gene TRBV28, with TRBD2 matching 16 bases. The CDR3 has 17 residues. The germline gives CDR1 MDHEN, CDR2 SYDVKM. V dropped 4 bases and J dropped 5; count of bases not matched to a gene: 7. The CDR3 DNA reads TGTGCCAGCAGTTCGGGGACTAGCGGGAGGGCCGTGGAGACCCAGTACTTC. It specifies CASSSGTSGRAVETQYF.

The V call is TRBV6-2 or TRBV6-3, the J call TRBJ2-5, with 8 bases matching TRBD1. This CDR3 comprises 14 residues. Germline lookup yields CDR1 MNHEY and CDR2 SVGEGT. J lost 4 bases, V lost 8 bases, and 9 bases had no gene match. CDR3 in amino acids: CASRQGASGETQYF. The CDR3 bases are TGTGCCAGCCGGCAGGGGGCGTCCGGAGAGACCCAGTACTTC.

The chain uses TRBV7-8 and TRBJ1-5, with D hard to call. V dropped 8 bases and J dropped 3 bases, with 11 bases sitting between them. The V gene's germline CDR1 is SGHVS and CDR2 FQNEAQ. The CDR3 contains 13 residues. CDR3 sequence reads: CASPVVDNQPQHF. CDR3 DNA sequence: TGTGCCAGCCCGGTGGTGGACAATCAGCCCCAGCATTTT.

V usage is TRBV20-1 and J usage is TRBJ2-7; D gene uncertain. The CDR3 extends over 14 amino acids. Trimming took 0 bases from V and 1 from J, leaving 10 bases between them. Germline lookup yields CDR1 DFQATT and CDR2 SNEGSKA (reference sequence). As DNA, the CDR3 is TGCAGTGCTAGAGATCGTGACCTTTCCTACGAGCAGTACTTC. Translated: CSARDRDLSYEQYF.

There are a few counts of this clonotype. This chain connects TRBV12-3 or TRBV12-4 to TRBJ2-7; D is tentatively TRBD1 or TRBD2 (6 bases each). Trimming removed 9 bases at V and 3 bases at J, with 12 bases between. The CDR3 runs to 12 residues. CDR3 amino acids: CASKEGGYEQYF. The CDR3 nucleotides are TGTGCCAGTAAAGAGGGGGGCTACGAGCAGTACTTC.

A note on this clonotype: One junction end does not reproduce the germline sequence, and a read error may be involved. This chain connects TRBV4-1 to TRBJ1-4; 8 bases map to TRBD1. CDR1 is MGHRA and CDR2 is YSYEKL in the germline V gene. This CDR3 spans 13 amino acids. This CDR3 is CASSQDRTRDRLF. The CDR3 DNA reads TGCGCCAGCAGCCAAGATAGGACCCGGGACAGGCTTTTT.

The chain links TRBV27 to TRBJ2-3; D remains ambiguous. Trimming cost V 4 bases and J 1 base, with 9 bases left between them. The CDR3 totals 14 residues. Germline lookup yields CDR1 MNHEY and CDR2 SMNVEV (reference sequence). The CDR3 coding sequence is TGTGCCAGCAGTTCCTGGGAAGGCACAGATACGCAGTATTTT. Translating gives CASSSWEGTDTQYF.

This chain joins TRBV5-1 and TRBJ2-3; 11 bases line up with TRBD2. With 5 bases clipped from V and 2 bases from J, the junction kept 7 bases outside the gene matches. Germline assignment: CDR1 SGHRS and CDR2 YFSETQ. This CDR3 is 16 amino acids long. The CDR3 nucleotides are TGCGCCAGCAGTTCTACTAGCGGGAGCCCCACAGATACGCAGTATTTT. Its translation: CASSSTSGSPTDTQYF.

This chain joins TRBV30 and TRBJ2-7; TRBD1 matches 8 bases. Germline V CDR1 and CDR2: GTSNPN, SVGIG (reference sequence). V lost 1 base to trimming and J lost 3 bases; unmatched junction nucleotides: 2. There are 13 residues in the CDR3. The CDR3 DNA is TGTGCCTGGAGTGCGGACAGGGACTACGAGCAGTACTTC. Translation gives CAWSADRDYEQYF.

This clonotype was found many times. V usage is TRBV27 and J usage is TRBJ2-3, with D perhaps matching TRBD1 or TRBD2 (5 bases each). The CDR3 contains 11 residues. Trimming removed 7 bases from V and 11 bases from J, with 13 bases in between. The germline gives CDR1 MNHEY, CDR2 SMNVEV (reference sequence). CDR3 sequence reads: CASNYGTGQYF. For the CDR3, the DNA is TGTGCCAGCAATTACGGGACGGGGCAGTATTTT.

This clonotype was found a few times. The chain couples TRBV28 to TRBJ1-5, with 8 bases that match TRBD1. V shed 6 bases and J 8 bases; nucleotides not matched to a gene: 6. This CDR3 spans 13 amino acids. Germline-derived CDR1 and CDR2 are MDHEN and SYDVKM. Here the CDR3 DNA reads TGTGCCAGCAGCTACAGGGGGAATAAGCCCCAGCATTTT. Translated: CASSYRGNKPQHF.

This clonotype showed up just a few times. The chain is built from TRBV2 and TRBJ2-3; TRBD2 matches 9 bases. With V trimmed by 6 bases and J by 5 bases, 12 bases remained unmatched. The CDR3 extends over 16 amino acids. CDR1 and CDR2 from the germline V gene are SNHLY and FYNNEI. CDR3 in amino acids: CASRSGTSRGGDTQYF. The CDR3 bases are TGTGCCAGCAGATCCGGGACTAGCAGAGGGGGAGATACGCAGTATTTT. The whole variable domain, filled in from reference TRBV2 and TRBJ2-3, reads EPEVTQTPSHQVTQMGQEVILRCVPISNHLYFYWYRQILGQKVEFLVSFYNNEISEKSEIFDDQFSVERPDGSNFTLKIRSTKLEDSAMYFCASRSGTSRGGDTQYFGPGTRLTVL.